A selection of T cell receptor beta chains follows, all from one sample in a study of CD8 T cells in Susac syndrome. Each CDR3 protein is one row after TCRdb ran MiXCR on the immunoSEQ multiplex PCR reads. The sample contains 200,000 or so distinct CDR3 sequences, approximately 95% of which appear only once. The sequenced sample was CD8+ T cells from PBMCs. The receptors stem from a human donor with Susac syndrome. Both conserved end residues are part of each CDR3. The D gene is left open where the match is weak. Not every row has a clone size; where given, it reads once, few, many or a size class.

D | J | V | length | size | CDR3 | DNA
. | TRBJ1-5 | TRBV30 | 13 | . | CAWDPGHNQPQHF | TGTGCCTGGGATCCGGGACATAATCAGCCCCAGCATTTT
. | TRBJ2-7 | TRBV19 | 14 | . | CASSTQKASSEQYF | TGTGCCAGTAGTACGCAAAAGGCCAGTTCCGAGCAGTACTTC
. | TRBJ1-5 | TRBV5-4 | 13 | . | CASSLDTDQPQHF | TGTGCCAGCAGCTTGGACACTGATCAGCCCCAGCATTTT
. | TRBJ1-5 | TRBV7-2 | 12 | . | CASSPPPGPQHF | TGTGCCAGCAGCCCTCCGCCGGGGCCCCAGCATTTT
TRBD1 | TRBJ1-1 | TRBV12-3/TRBV12-4 | 13 | . | CASRTGEDTEAFF | TGTGCCAGCAGGACAGGGGAGGACACTGAAGCTTTCTTT
. | TRBJ2-7 | TRBV29-1 | 12 | . | CSVEDGTYEQYF | TGCAGCGTTGAAGACGGAACCTACGAGCAGTACTTC
. | TRBJ2-1 | TRBV5-4 | 12 | . | CASTDSVHEQFF | TGTGCCAGCACCGACAGTGTCCATGAGCAGTTCTTC
. | TRBJ2-5 | TRBV7-9 | 14 | . | CASSLVTGQETQYF | TGTGCCAGCAGCTTAGTAACCGGACAAGAGACCCAGTACTTC
TRBD1 | TRBJ2-1 | TRBV11-2 | 14 | . | CASSFSGGNYEQFF | TGTGCCAGCAGCTTTTCAGGGGGCAACTATGAGCAGTTCTTC
. | TRBJ2-1 | TRBV7-2 | 14 | . | CASSPGTYYNEQFF | TGTGCCAGCAGCCCCGGGACTTACTACAATGAGCAGTTCTTC
. | TRBJ1-2 | TRBV29-1 | 13 | . | CSVDWGPMGGYTF | TGCAGCGTTGACTGGGGGCCCATGGGGGGCTACACCTTC
. | TRBJ2-1 | TRBV20-1 | 13 | . | CSARRETQVGQFF | TGCAGTGCCCGACGGGAAACCCAGGTTGGGCAGTTCTTC
. | TRBJ2-1 | TRBV5-1 | 16 | . | CASSSSGIATYNEQFF | TGCGCCAGCAGCTCCTCCGGTATAGCTACCTACAATGAGCAGTTCTTC
TRBD2 | TRBJ2-3 | TRBV5-1 | 14 | . | CASGLASAKDTQYF | TGCGCCAGCGGACTAGCGTCGGCGAAAGATACGCAGTATTTT
. | TRBJ1-2 | TRBV27 | 14 | . | CASSSGQDTYGYTF | TGTGCCAGCAGTTCTGGCCAGGATACATACGGCTACACCTTC
. | TRBJ1-3 | TRBV12-3/TRBV12-4 | 14 | . | CASIEGVSRNTIYF | TGTGCCAGCATCGAAGGGGTTTCGCGAAACACCATATATTTT
. | TRBJ2-7 | TRBV20-1 | 15 | . | CSADPSEGPLYEQYF | TGCAGTGCCGACCCATCGGAAGGGCCCCTCTACGAGCAGTACTTC
TRBD1 | TRBJ1-2 | TRBV11-2 | 13 | . | CASSLDRVYGYTF | TGTGCCAGCAGCCTGGACAGGGTCTATGGCTACACCTTC
. | TRBJ2-5 | TRBV18 | 13 | . | CASSPGSQETQYF | TGTGCCAGCTCACCGGGGAGCCAAGAGACCCAGTACTTC
. | TRBJ2-5 | TRBV5-1 | 15 | . | CASSSYSALGETQYF | TGCGCCAGCAGCTCTTACTCAGCCCTTGGGGAGACCCAGTACTTC
TRBD2 | TRBJ2-3 | TRBV20-1 | 15 | . | CSARAGGTSTDTQYF | TGCAGTGCTAGGGCGGGGGGGACTAGCACAGATACGCAGTATTTT
TRBD1 | TRBJ1-1 | TRBV6-5 | 11 | . | CASIQGSEAFF | TGTGCCAGCATACAGGGGTCTGAAGCTTTCTTT
. | TRBJ2-7 | TRBV20-1 | 12 | . | CSVSGLAYEQYF | TGCAGTGTATCAGGGCTAGCCTACGAGCAGTACTTC
. | TRBJ2-3 | TRBV18 | 13 | . | CASSLADTDTQYF | TGTGCCAGCTCGCTAGCTGACACAGATACGCAGTATTTT
TRBD2 | TRBJ2-1 | TRBV30 | 13 | . | CAWSGGGYNEQFF | TGTGCCTGGAGTGGGGGGGGATACAATGAGCAGTTCTTC
. | TRBJ2-7 | TRBV29-1 | 12 | . | CSVRDGSYEQYF | TGCAGCGTTCGGGACGGATCCTACGAGCAGTACTTC
. | TRBJ1-1 | TRBV12-3/TRBV12-4 | 14 | . | CASSLGRGSAEAFF | TGTGCCAGCAGTTTAGGGCGGGGGTCCGCTGAAGCTTTCTTT
TRBD2 | TRBJ2-1 | TRBV20-1 | 15 | . | CSAAGTSGSVHEQFF | TGCAGTGCAGCCGGGACTAGCGGGAGTGTGCATGAGCAGTTCTTC
TRBD1 | TRBJ2-3 | TRBV7-9 | 16 | . | CASSPPDRGGTDTQYF | TGTGCCAGCAGCCCCCCCGACAGGGGAGGCACAGATACGCAGTATTTT
TRBD1 | TRBJ1-1 | TRBV9 | 14 | once | CASSPEQGEFEAFF | TGTGCCAGCAGCCCCGAACAGGGGGAATTTGAAGCTTTCTTT
. | TRBJ1-5 | TRBV12-3/TRBV12-4 | 15 | . | CASSQGVAGNQPQHF | TGTGCCAGCAGTCAAGGGGTGGCAGGCAATCAGCCCCAGCATTTT
. | TRBJ2-3 | TRBV3-1 | 14 | . | CASSQRGSTDTQYF | TGTGCCAGCAGCCAACGAGGAAGCACAGATACGCAGTATTTT
. | TRBJ1-2 | TRBV5-4 | 15 | . | CASSPLRGVLGGYTF | TGTGCCAGCAGCCCCCTCCGAGGGGTTTTGGGCGGCTACACCTTC
. | TRBJ1-4 | TRBV20-1 | 13 | . | CSASLGEREKLFF | TGCAGTGCTAGTCTAGGGGAGCGTGAAAAACTGTTTTTT
TRBD1 | TRBJ2-2 | TRBV9 | 12 | . | CASRQGTGELFF | TGTGCCAGCAGACAGGGGACCGGGGAGCTGTTTTTT